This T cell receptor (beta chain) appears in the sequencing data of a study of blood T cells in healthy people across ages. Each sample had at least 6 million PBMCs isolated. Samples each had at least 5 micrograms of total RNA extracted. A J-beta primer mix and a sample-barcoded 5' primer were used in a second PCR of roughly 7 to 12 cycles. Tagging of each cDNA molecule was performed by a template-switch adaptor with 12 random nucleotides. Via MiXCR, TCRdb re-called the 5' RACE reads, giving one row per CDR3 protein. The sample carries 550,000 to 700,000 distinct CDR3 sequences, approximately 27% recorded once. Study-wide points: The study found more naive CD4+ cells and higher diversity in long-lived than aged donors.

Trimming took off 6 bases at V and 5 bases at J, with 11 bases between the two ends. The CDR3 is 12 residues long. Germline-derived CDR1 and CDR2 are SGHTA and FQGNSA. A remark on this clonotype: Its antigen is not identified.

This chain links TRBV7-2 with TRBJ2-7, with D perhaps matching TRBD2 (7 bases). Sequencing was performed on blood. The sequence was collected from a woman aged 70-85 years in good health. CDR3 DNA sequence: TGTGCCAGCAGAAGGGGGGGCGACGAGCAGTACTTC. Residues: CASRRGGDEQYF.